The entry that follows covers one T cell receptor beta chain sequence. Its antigen is undetermined. The method was immunoSEQ multiplex PCR; TCRdb's version includes in-frame clones alone and lacks a portion of them. In the table there are roughly 13,000 clones, around 76% of which are singletons. These data come from a study of a mutant IDH1 vaccine in newly diagnosed glioma. Looking at the study overall: Earlier therapy was either radiotherapy, temozolomide, or both, and most got both. At week 35 came visit V12, and visit V13 followed at week 47. General observations from the study: Across multiple MHC alleles, around 93% of patients had vaccine-induced responses.

The V gene's germline CDR1 is LNHDA and CDR2 SQIVND (reference sequence). CDR3 length: 11 residues. The V end was cut by 11 bases, the J end by 3 bases, with 11 bases between. Time point indicated: week 47, end of study. The content of each vaccine dose was 300 ug of mutant IDH1 20-mer peptide, and topical imiquimod accompanied it. Eight vaccinations reached patients in weeks 1, 3, 5, 7, 11, 15, 19 and 23. This chain connects TRBV19 to TRBJ2-7; no clear D gene. The TCR was taken from a woman between 35 and 50 years old with glioma. This specimen consisted of PBMCs, obtained from a glioma patient whose treatment included an IDH1 peptide vaccine. The CDR3 loop reads CARQTRYEQYF. In DNA form, the CDR3 reads TGTGCCCGGCAAACACGCTACGAGCAGTACTTC.